This T cell receptor (beta chain) was identified during a study of blood T cells in healthy people across ages. This CDR3 has 11 residues. Looked up from germline, CDR1 is SGHAT and CDR2 is FQNNGV. The sample holds a few counts of this clonotype. A second PCR, run for roughly 7 to 11 cycles, used a sample-barcoded 5' primer plus a J-beta primer mix. Paired-end reads containing CDR3 totaled no fewer than 3 million for each sample. Using its own MiXCR run on the 5' RACE reads, TCRdb lists one record per CDR3 protein. The table has about a million distinct CDR3 sequences, roughly half seen once. Input material: blood. The clonotype originates from an older woman in good health. This chain connects TRBV11-2 to TRBJ2-5; D remains ambiguous. Matching the DNA end better, TRBJ2-7 makes the J call doubtful. CDR3 DNA: TGTGCCAGCAGCTTTACTGACGAGCAGTACTTC. Amino acids: CASSFTDEQYF.